What follows are 17 T cell receptor beta chains derived from one specimen sequenced in a study of blood T cells in healthy people across ages. A second PCR, run for 7 to 11 cycles, used a sample-barcoded 5' primer plus a J-beta primer mix. Via MiXCR, TCRdb re-called the 5' RACE reads, giving one row per CDR3 protein. The sample has roughly 730,000 distinct CDR3 sequences; more than 55% are singletons. The sequenced sample was blood. The source is a man between 35 and 55 years old in good health.

This clonotype came up a few times. The V call is TRBV5-1, the J call TRBJ1-2, with D possibly matching TRBD1 (6 bases). This CDR3 comprises 13 residues. Trimming removed 4 bases from V and 4 bases from J, with 11 bases in between. Germline lookup yields CDR1 SGHRS and CDR2 YFSETQ. The CDR3 reads CASSQGQPYGYTF. The CDR3 DNA sequence: TGCGCCAGCAGCCAAGGACAGCCCTATGGCTACACCTTC.

The chain couples TRBV5-1 to TRBJ1-4, with D perhaps matching TRBD1 (5 bases). Germline CDR1 is SGHRS and CDR2 is YFSETQ. This CDR3 comprises 15 residues. V shed 1 base and J shed 2 bases, with 9 bases lying between them. This chain's CDR3 is CASSLSGRTNEKLFF. CDR3 DNA sequence: TGCGCCAGCAGCTTGTCGGGACGGACTAATGAAAAACTGTTTTTT.

The chain recombines TRBV5-1 with TRBJ2-4; no definite D call. The V end lost 2 bases, the J end lost 13 bases, and 13 bases lay between the germline ends. The CDR3 loop spans 12 amino acids. Per germline, CDR1 SGHRS and CDR2 YFSETQ. For the CDR3, the DNA is TGCGCCAGCAGCTTCCAGATCAATGAGCAGTACTTC. Translating it yields CASSFQINEQYF.

The genes are TRBV7-4 and TRBJ2-7; the D gene could be TRBD1 or TRBD2 (5 bases each). The germline V gene has CDR1 SGHVT and CDR2 SQSDAQ. Trimming shortened V by 4 bases and J by 5 bases, and 24 bases separated the two germline ends. The CDR3 runs to 17 residues. The CDR3 nucleotides are TGTGCCAGCAGCTCATCACCCGGGACGATTGATTCCAACGAGCAGTACTTC. Translating it yields CASSSSPGTIDSNEQYF.

The chain has TRBV6-5 and TRBJ2-4; 8 nucleotides agree with TRBD1. The tail of the sequence fits TRBJ2-5 better, so the J call may be wrong. The V gene's germline CDR1 is MNHEY and CDR2 SVGAGI. The length of the CDR3 is 13 residues. The CDR3 coding sequence is TGTGCCACACAACAGGGGGGACAAGAGACCCAGTACTTC. Protein product: CATQQGGQETQYF.

CDR3 sequence reads: CASSRTDMNTEAFF. The DNA of the CDR3 is TGTGCCAGCAGTCGGACAGACATGAACACTGAAGCTTTCTTT. The chain joins TRBV6-6 to TRBJ1-1, with a tentative D call TRBD1 (6 bases). CDR1 and CDR2 from the germline V gene are MNHNY and SVGAGI (reference sequence). The CDR3 has 14 residues. V lost 5 bases, J lost 0 bases, and 10 bases lay in between.

The J gene is TRBJ2-3, the V gene TRBV7-3, with D possibly called TRBD1 or TRBD2 (5 bases each). CDR1 is SGHTA and CDR2 is FQGTGA in the germline V gene. Deletions cut 3 bases from V and 2 bases from J, with 12 bases between. The CDR3 has 15 residues. Here the CDR3 DNA reads TGTGCCAGCAGCTTTCGGAGGACAACCACAGATACGCAGTATTTT. This sequence encodes CASSFRRTTTDTQYF.

This chain links TRBV2 with TRBJ2-1; no definite D call. Trimming took off 9 bases at V and 6 bases at J, with 9 bases between the two ends. The germline V gene has CDR1 SNHLY and CDR2 FYNNEI. The CDR3 sequence is 11 residues long. CDR3 amino acids: CASIEANEQFF. As DNA, the CDR3 is TGTGCCAGTATAGAAGCCAATGAGCAGTTCTTC.

The V and J genes are TRBV7-2 and TRBJ1-2; weak D call: TRBD1 (6 bases). CDR3 size: 15 residues. Per germline, CDR1 SGHTA and CDR2 FQGNSA. The V gene lost 1 base and the J gene lost 5 bases, with 14 bases spanning the gap. The CDR3, as DNA: TGTGCCAGCAGCTTAGTTGCAGGGGAGGCATATGGCTACACCTTC. It yields the protein CASSLVAGEAYGYTF.

The V and J genes are TRBV20-1 and TRBJ2-1; TRBD2 matches at 8 bases. Germline CDR1 DFQATT, CDR2 SNEGSKA (reference sequence). Trimming cost V 7 bases and J 8 bases; bases outside gene matches: 10. The CDR3 totals 13 residues. The CDR3 bases are TGCAGTGTATCCAGCGGGAGATTCTATGAGCAGTTCTTC. This codes for CSVSSGRFYEQFF.

The DNA for the CDR3 is TGTGCTAGTGGTTTGGGGAGGGACAGCACAGATACGCAGTATTTT. Its translation is CASGLGRDSTDTQYF. V gene TRBV12-5 combines with J gene TRBJ2-3; possibly TRBD2 for D (6 bases). Trimming left V 1 base short and J 0 bases short, with 8 bases between. The CDR3 is 15 residues long. Germline CDR1 reads LGHNT; CDR2 reads FRNRAP.

The genes are TRBV7-8 and TRBJ2-5; D unclear. Germline V gene sequence: CDR1 SGHVS, CDR2 FQNEAQ. The CDR3 has 14 amino acids. V was clipped by 1 base and J by 1 base, with 7 bases between them. This chain's CDR3 is CASSLEYFQETQYF. Written as DNA, the CDR3 is TGTGCCAGCAGCTTAGAATACTTCCAAGAGACCCAGTACTTC.

This clonotype was recorded a few times. J is TRBJ2-7 and V is TRBV3-1; 10 positions match TRBD2. Germline CDR1 and CDR2: LGHDT and YNNKEL (reference sequence). J was trimmed by 4 bases and V by 3 bases; bases with no gene match: 3. The CDR3 length is 14 residues. CDR3 sequence: CASSHPGLAYEQYF. In nucleotides, the CDR3 is TGTGCCAGCAGCCATCCGGGACTAGCGTACGAGCAGTACTTC.

This clonotype was seen a few times. The V and J genes are TRBV7-2 and TRBJ2-1; no definite D call. Trimming removed 3 bases at V and 6 bases at J, with 9 bases between. Germline V CDR1 and CDR2: SGHTA, FQGNSA. The CDR3 contains 13 residues. CDR3 amino acids: CASSLVAGNEQFF. The CDR3 nucleotides read TGTGCCAGCAGCTTGGTAGCTGGCAATGAGCAGTTCTTC. The full variable domain, its missing parts supplied by reference TRBV7-2 and TRBJ2-1, is GAGVSQSPSNKVTEKGKDVELRCDPISGHTALYWYRQSLGQGLEFLIYFQGNSAPDKSGLPSDRFSAERTGGSVSTLTIQRTQQEDSAVYLCASSLVAGNEQFFGPGTRLTVL.

This clonotype appeared a single time. This sequence joins TRBV29-1 and TRBJ2-5, with TRBD2 identical over 10 bases. J was trimmed by 2 bases and V by 6 bases; bases with no gene match: 9. The germline gives CDR1 SQVTM, CDR2 ANQGSEA. The CDR3 covers 15 residues. The DNA for the CDR3 is TGCAGCGTCGTGGGGGGACTAGCGATACAAGAGACCCAGTACTTC. Translation gives CSVVGGLAIQETQYF.

The gene calls are TRBV28 and TRBJ2-3; 12 positions agree with TRBD2. This CDR3 has 20 residues. Looked up from germline, CDR1 is MDHEN and CDR2 is SYDVKM. Trimming cost V 5 bases and J 6 bases; bases outside gene matches: 21. As DNA, the CDR3 is TGTGCCAGCAGTCTCGGCGCCTCTAGCGGGAGGGGACTCCGGTGGGATACGCAGTATTTT. Residues: CASSLGASSGRGLRWDTQYF.

The chain has TRBV7-9 and TRBJ2-4; D gene uncertain. The last part of the DNA fits TRBJ2-7 better; the J call may be wrong. This CDR3 spans 13 amino acids. The germline V gene encodes CDR1 SEHNR and CDR2 FQNEAQ (reference sequence). CDR3 sequence reads: CASRLEFLGEQYF. CDR3 nucleotides: TGTGCCAGCAGGTTGGAATTTCTTGGCGAGCAGTACTTC.